A selection of T cell receptor beta chains follows, all from one sample in a study of control samples from healthy donors and cancer patients. Libraries were prepared by immunoSEQ multiplex PCR; TCRdb keeps only in-frame clonotypes and omits some of them. The sample lists 100,000 to 150,000 clones, 75% to 95% occurring once. Material for sequencing was blood. The source of these receptors is a man aged 18 to 30 in good health. Each CDR3 is given with its conserved first and last residue. Fields, in order: J gene, D gene, clone size, V gene, CDR3 protein, CDR3 DNA. D genes are given only for firm matches. Clone sizes are given selectively: once, few, many, or a class where the clone is expanded.

j_call: TRBJ2-3
d_call: TRBD2
clone_size: .
v_call: TRBV28
cdr3_aa: CASSALLAGRPDTQYF
cdr3_nt: TGTGCCAGCAGTGCCCTACTAGCGGGAAGGCCAGATACGCAGTATTTT

j_call: TRBJ1-2
d_call: .
clone_size: .
v_call: TRBV28
cdr3_aa: CASSSSGSYGYTF
cdr3_nt: TGTGCCAGCAGTTCTTCCGGTTCCTATGGCTACACCTTC

j_call: TRBJ1-4
d_call: .
clone_size: few
v_call: TRBV13
cdr3_aa: CASSDRGEKLFF
cdr3_nt: TGTGCCAGCAGTGATAGAGGTGAAAAACTGTTTTTT

j_call: TRBJ2-1
d_call: TRBD2
clone_size: .
v_call: TRBV9
cdr3_aa: CASSAGLAGMNEQFF
cdr3_nt: TGTGCCAGCAGCGCCGGACTAGCGGGAATGAATGAGCAGTTCTTC

j_call: TRBJ2-1
d_call: .
clone_size: .
v_call: TRBV14
cdr3_aa: CASSPGLYNEQFF
cdr3_nt: TGTGCCAGCAGTCCAGGGCTCTACAATGAGCAGTTCTTC

j_call: TRBJ2-3
d_call: TRBD2
clone_size: .
v_call: TRBV7-8
cdr3_aa: CASSPWTSGSRTDTQYF
cdr3_nt: TGTGCCAGCAGCCCCTGGACTAGCGGGAGTAGGACAGATACGCAGTATTTT

j_call: TRBJ1-1
d_call: .
clone_size: .
v_call: TRBV30
cdr3_aa: CAWRQGPNTEAFF
cdr3_nt: TGTGCCTGGAGGCAGGGGCCTAACACTGAAGCTTTCTTT

j_call: TRBJ2-5
d_call: .
clone_size: .
v_call: TRBV7-2
cdr3_aa: CASSLKGGGTQYF
cdr3_nt: TGTGCCAGCAGCCTCAAAGGAGGTGGGACCCAGTACTTC

j_call: TRBJ1-1
d_call: .
clone_size: once
v_call: TRBV12-3/TRBV12-4
cdr3_aa: CASSFPAGEAFF
cdr3_nt: TGTGCCAGCAGTTTCCCCGCTGGGGAAGCTTTCTTT

j_call: TRBJ1-1
d_call: .
clone_size: .
v_call: TRBV13
cdr3_aa: CASSPNTEAFF
cdr3_nt: TGTGCCAGCAGCCCAAACACTGAAGCTTTCTTT

j_call: TRBJ2-1
d_call: TRBD2
clone_size: .
v_call: TRBV11-2
cdr3_aa: CASSSSGGQYNEQFF
cdr3_nt: TGTGCCAGCAGCTCCAGCGGGGGCCAATACAATGAGCAGTTCTTC

j_call: TRBJ2-1
d_call: .
clone_size: .
v_call: TRBV6-4
cdr3_aa: CASSENGKAHEQFF
cdr3_nt: TGTGCCAGCAGTGAAAATGGCAAGGCCCATGAGCAGTTCTTC

j_call: TRBJ2-1
d_call: .
clone_size: .
v_call: TRBV7-2
cdr3_aa: CASSLSTSGTPRYGDEQFF
cdr3_nt: TGTGCCAGCAGCCTATCAACATCAGGGACTCCTCGATATGGCGATGAGCAGTTCTTC

j_call: TRBJ1-1
d_call: TRBD1
clone_size: .
v_call: TRBV29-1
cdr3_aa: CSAYRGTEAFF
cdr3_nt: TGCAGCGCCTACAGGGGCACTGAAGCTTTCTTT

j_call: TRBJ1-5
d_call: TRBD1
clone_size: .
v_call: TRBV7-9
cdr3_aa: CASSPDRVEQPQHF
cdr3_nt: TGTGCCAGCAGCCCTGACAGGGTGGAACAGCCCCAGCATTTT

j_call: TRBJ2-2
d_call: TRBD2
clone_size: .
v_call: TRBV28
cdr3_aa: CASRRGASTGELFF
cdr3_nt: TGTGCCAGCAGGCGGGGGGCTAGCACCGGGGAGCTGTTTTTT

j_call: TRBJ1-1
d_call: .
clone_size: .
v_call: TRBV5-1
cdr3_aa: CASSSARDTEAFF
cdr3_nt: TGCGCCAGCAGCTCCGCGAGGGACACTGAAGCTTTCTTT

j_call: TRBJ1-1
d_call: .
clone_size: .
v_call: TRBV14
cdr3_aa: CASSQTAQHTEAFF
cdr3_nt: TGTGCCAGCAGCCAAACAGCGCAACACACTGAAGCTTTCTTT

j_call: TRBJ2-2
d_call: TRBD2
clone_size: few
v_call: TRBV3-1/TRBV3-2
cdr3_aa: CASSTLAVHTGELFF
cdr3_nt: TGTGCCAGCAGCACCCTAGCGGTGCACACCGGGGAGCTGTTTTTT

j_call: TRBJ1-5
d_call: .
clone_size: .
v_call: TRBV6-5
cdr3_aa: CASSYSFGVDQPQHF
cdr3_nt: TGTGCCAGCAGTTACTCCTTCGGGGTCGATCAGCCCCAGCATTTT

j_call: TRBJ1-1
d_call: TRBD1
clone_size: once
v_call: TRBV20-1
cdr3_aa: CSASEGTGGRGAFF
cdr3_nt: TGCAGTGCTAGTGAGGGAACAGGGGGAAGAGGTGCTTTCTTT

j_call: TRBJ2-5
d_call: .
clone_size: .
v_call: TRBV12-5
cdr3_aa: CASGPGREETQYF
cdr3_nt: TGTGCTAGTGGTCCCGGACGGGAAGAGACCCAGTACTTC

j_call: TRBJ1-2
d_call: .
clone_size: .
v_call: TRBV14
cdr3_aa: CASSQAADRYYTF
cdr3_nt: TGTGCCAGCAGCCAAGCGGCAGATCGGTACTACACCTTC

j_call: TRBJ1-5
d_call: .
clone_size: .
v_call: TRBV7-8
cdr3_aa: CASSPQQGFSNQPQHF
cdr3_nt: TGTGCCAGCAGCCCCCAACAAGGGTTCAGCAATCAGCCCCAGCATTTT

j_call: TRBJ2-5
d_call: .
clone_size: .
v_call: TRBV12-3/TRBV12-4
cdr3_aa: CASSHGLLETQYF
cdr3_nt: TGTGCCAGCAGTCATGGGCTACTAGAGACCCAGTACTTC

j_call: TRBJ2-2
d_call: TRBD1
clone_size: once
v_call: TRBV7-3
cdr3_aa: CASSPTGTGTGELFF
cdr3_nt: TGTGCCAGCAGCCCCACGGGGACAGGCACCGGGGAGCTGTTTTTT

j_call: TRBJ1-5
d_call: .
clone_size: .
v_call: TRBV15
cdr3_aa: CATSSYNQPQHF
cdr3_nt: TGTGCCACCAGCTCATATAATCAGCCCCAGCATTTT

j_call: TRBJ1-2
d_call: .
clone_size: .
v_call: TRBV6-5
cdr3_aa: CASSYSGDLNYGYTF
cdr3_nt: TGTGCCAGCAGTTACTCGGGAGACCTCAACTATGGCTACACCTTC

j_call: TRBJ1-1
d_call: .
clone_size: .
v_call: TRBV5-4
cdr3_aa: CASSWQGSATEAFF
cdr3_nt: TGTGCCAGCAGCTGGCAGGGATCGGCCACTGAAGCTTTCTTT

j_call: TRBJ2-5
d_call: .
clone_size: .
v_call: TRBV7-2
cdr3_aa: CASSFGNQETQYF
cdr3_nt: TGTGCCAGCAGTTTCGGGAACCAAGAGACCCAGTACTTC

j_call: TRBJ2-3
d_call: .
clone_size: .
v_call: TRBV2
cdr3_aa: CASSEALQVSDTQYF
cdr3_nt: TGTGCCAGCAGTGAAGCGCTTCAGGTGTCAGATACGCAGTATTTT

j_call: TRBJ1-2
d_call: TRBD1
clone_size: .
v_call: TRBV24-1
cdr3_aa: CATSEGTGRGYTF
cdr3_nt: TGTGCCACCAGTGAAGGGACAGGTCGTGGCTACACCTTC

j_call: TRBJ1-5
d_call: .
clone_size: .
v_call: TRBV19
cdr3_aa: CASGARDQPQHF
cdr3_nt: TGTGCCAGTGGAGCGAGAGATCAGCCCCAGCATTTT

j_call: TRBJ1-6
d_call: .
clone_size: .
v_call: TRBV3-1/TRBV3-2
cdr3_aa: CASSPTVGNNSPLHF
cdr3_nt: TGTGCCAGCAGCCCCACGGTAGGGAATAATTCACCCCTCCACTTT

j_call: TRBJ1-5
d_call: TRBD1
clone_size: .
v_call: TRBV18
cdr3_aa: CASSPTGNNQPQHF
cdr3_nt: TGTGCCAGCTCACCGACAGGGAACAATCAGCCCCAGCATTTT

j_call: TRBJ1-6
d_call: .
clone_size: .
v_call: TRBV19
cdr3_aa: CASSRRPSGRGGSPLHF
cdr3_nt: TGTGCCAGTAGTAGACGCCCATCCGGACGTGGGGGTTCACCCCTCCACTTT

j_call: TRBJ1-4
d_call: .
clone_size: few
v_call: TRBV7-9
cdr3_aa: CASSPGQANEKLFF
cdr3_nt: TGTGCCAGCAGTCCGGGACAAGCTAATGAAAAACTGTTTTTT

j_call: TRBJ1-1
d_call: .
clone_size: .
v_call: TRBV3-1/TRBV3-2
cdr3_aa: CASSFRVSTEAFF
cdr3_nt: TGTGCCAGCAGTTTCAGGGTTTCCACTGAAGCTTTCTTT

j_call: TRBJ2-5
d_call: TRBD2
clone_size: .
v_call: TRBV7-9
cdr3_aa: CASSSGLAVQETQYF
cdr3_nt: TGTGCCAGCAGCTCGGGACTAGCGGTACAAGAGACCCAGTACTTC

j_call: TRBJ2-1
d_call: TRBD2
clone_size: .
v_call: TRBV7-3
cdr3_aa: CASSAGTSGLNEQFF
cdr3_nt: TGTGCCAGCAGCGCCGGGACTAGCGGATTAAATGAGCAGTTCTTC

j_call: TRBJ2-5
d_call: .
clone_size: .
v_call: TRBV6-2/TRBV6-3
cdr3_aa: CASSYQGGRETQYF
cdr3_nt: TGTGCCAGCAGTTATCAGGGAGGTCGAGAGACCCAGTACTTC

j_call: TRBJ1-1
d_call: .
clone_size: .
v_call: TRBV19
cdr3_aa: CASSISGDFSTEAFF
cdr3_nt: TGTGCCAGTAGTATATCGGGAGACTTCTCGACTGAAGCTTTCTTT

j_call: TRBJ2-3
d_call: .
clone_size: .
v_call: TRBV11-3
cdr3_aa: CASSLDGDTQYF
cdr3_nt: TGTGCCAGCAGCTTAGATGGGGATACGCAGTATTTT

j_call: TRBJ2-1
d_call: .
clone_size: once
v_call: TRBV25-1
cdr3_aa: CASSGQPSYNEQFF
cdr3_nt: TGTGCCAGCAGCGGACAGCCCTCCTACAATGAGCAGTTCTTC

j_call: TRBJ2-1
d_call: .
clone_size: once
v_call: TRBV7-9
cdr3_aa: CASTWGLNEQFF
cdr3_nt: TGTGCCAGCACCTGGGGACTGAATGAGCAGTTCTTC

j_call: TRBJ1-4
d_call: .
clone_size: .
v_call: TRBV20-1
cdr3_aa: CSARIGEKLFF
cdr3_nt: TGCAGTGCTAGGATAGGGGAAAAACTGTTTTTT